The rows below give T cell receptor beta chains drawn from one sample of a study of control samples from healthy donors and cancer patients. Assay: immunoSEQ multiplex PCR; the TCRdb copy retains only in-frame clones and omits some. Seen here are about 75,000 clones, 90% to 95% observed once, and the top ten hold roughly 6.1%. Input material: blood. The receptors were sampled from a woman between 35 and 50 years old in good health. The CDR3 runs from the conserved cysteine through the conserved F or W. A D gene is named only where the DNA matches it firmly. The size entry is marked missing in some rows and otherwise reads once, few, many or a size class.

TRBD1 | NA | TRBJ2-3 | TRBV6-6 | CASSPRHGQGTDTQYF | TGTGCCAGCAGCCCCCGCCATGGACAGGGCACAGATACGCAGTATTTT
NA | NA | TRBJ1-6 | TRBV14 | CASSQVMDSPLHF | TGTGCCAGCAGCCAAGTGATGGATTCACCCCTCCACTTT
NA | NA | TRBJ2-1 | TRBV12-3/TRBV12-4 | CASSLQVEQFF | TGTGCCAGCAGCCTACAGGTTGAGCAGTTCTTC
NA | NA | TRBJ2-7 | TRBV10-3 | CAISESNEQYF | TGTGCCATCAGTGAGTCGAATGAGCAGTACTTC
NA | NA | TRBJ2-5 | TRBV28 | CASSSWGGEYQETQYF | TGTGCCAGCAGTTCGTGGGGGGGCGAGTACCAAGAGACCCAGTACTTC
NA | NA | TRBJ1-2 | TRBV6-2/TRBV6-3 | CASSYSADRPYGYTF | TGTGCCAGCAGTTACTCCGCAGACAGACCCTATGGCTACACCTTC
NA | NA | TRBJ2-4 | TRBV19 | CASSISLAHGGYF | TGTGCCAGTAGTATTTCTCTAGCTCACGGAGGATACTTC
TRBD2 | NA | TRBJ2-7 | TRBV7-9 | CASSLTGLAGEQYF | TGTGCCAGCAGCTTAACGGGACTAGCGGGCGAGCAGTACTTC
NA | NA | TRBJ1-4 | TRBV11-2 | CASSLRDGKNEKLFF | TGTGCCAGCAGCTTACGGGACGGGAAGAATGAAAAACTGTTTTTT
NA | once | TRBJ1-5 | TRBV19 | CASSIGSRGNQPQHF | TGTGCCAGTAGTATAGGTTCCAGGGGCAATCAGCCCCAGCATTTT
TRBD2 | NA | TRBJ2-5 | TRBV4-1 | CASSQALLGGLGTQYF | TGCGCCAGCAGCCAAGCCCTGTTGGGGGGGTTAGGGACCCAGTACTTC
TRBD2 | few | TRBJ2-2 | TRBV11-2 | CASSPLGGRAKTGELFF | TGTGCCAGCAGCCCCCTGGGCGGGAGGGCTAAGACCGGGGAGCTGTTTTTT
NA | NA | TRBJ2-1 | TRBV18 | CASSPESSHAEQFF | TGTGCCAGCTCACCGGAATCTAGTCACGCTGAGCAGTTCTTC
NA | NA | TRBJ1-5 | TRBV28 | CASRVWSNQPQHF | TGTGCCAGCAGGGTGTGGAGCAATCAGCCCCAGCATTTT
NA | NA | TRBJ1-5 | TRBV14 | CASSQEVGQPQHF | TGTGCCAGCAGCCAAGAGGTCGGTCAGCCCCAGCATTTT
NA | NA | TRBJ2-3 | TRBV5-6 | CASSLEYQASTDTQYF | TGTGCCAGCAGCTTGGAGTACCAGGCCAGCACAGATACGCAGTATTTT
TRBD1 | NA | TRBJ1-4 | TRBV28 | CASREGQVVNEKLFF | TGTGCCAGCAGAGAAGGACAGGTTGTAAATGAAAAACTGTTTTTT
TRBD2 | NA | TRBJ2-1 | TRBV27 | CASSSGPAGRGWNEQFF | TGTGCCAGCAGTTCAGGCCCAGCGGGACGGGGGTGGAATGAGCAGTTCTTC
TRBD1 | NA | TRBJ2-2 | TRBV12-5 | CASGLGRGTGELFF | TGTGCTAGTGGTTTGGGCAGGGGGACCGGGGAGCTGTTTTTT
NA | NA | TRBJ1-1 | TRBV6-2/TRBV6-3 | CASSQSYTEAFF | TGTGCCAGCAGCCAATCTTACACTGAAGCTTTCTTT
NA | NA | TRBJ1-1 | TRBV4-1 | CASSQVIGAESMNTEAFF | TGCGCCAGCAGCCAAGTAATTGGGGCAGAATCTATGAACACTGAAGCTTTCTTT
NA | NA | TRBJ2-1 | TRBV6-5 | CASSPNGDEQFF | TGTGCCAGCAGCCCCAATGGGGATGAGCAGTTCTTC
NA | NA | TRBJ1-1 | TRBV7-8 | CASSGYRESTEAFF | TGTGCCAGCAGCGGATACAGGGAGAGCACTGAAGCTTTCTTT
NA | NA | TRBJ1-6 | TRBV11-1 | CASSFRGNSPLHF | TGTGCCAGCAGCTTCAGGGGTAATTCACCCCTCCACTTT
TRBD1 | NA | TRBJ1-1 | TRBV6-5 | CASSLPGQGVTEAFF | TGTGCCAGCAGTCTCCCGGGACAGGGTGTCACTGAAGCTTTCTTT
TRBD1 | NA | TRBJ1-1 | TRBV18 | CASSEQTGLPMNTEAFF | TGTGCCAGCTCAGAGCAGACAGGGCTGCCGATGAACACTGAAGCTTTCTTT
NA | NA | TRBJ2-1 | TRBV6-5 | CASARTGGSYNEQFF | TGTGCCAGCGCCCGGACTGGGGGCTCCTACAATGAGCAGTTCTTC
TRBD2 | NA | TRBJ2-7 | TRBV5-1 | CASSLVPMSTSGMHEQYF | TGCGCCAGCAGCTTGGTCCCCATGTCGACTAGCGGGATGCACGAGCAGTACTTC
NA | NA | TRBJ2-3 | TRBV5-8 | CASSPGLGLTDTQYF | TGTGCCAGCAGCCCCGGGCTAGGTCTCACAGATACGCAGTATTTT
NA | NA | TRBJ1-6 | TRBV7-9 | CTSSFSQGDSPLHF | TGTACCAGCAGCTTTAGTCAAGGGGATTCACCCCTCCACTTT
NA | NA | TRBJ2-1 | TRBV6-1 | CASSDQPGPSEQFF | TGTGCCAGCAGTGATCAACCGGGACCCAGTGAGCAGTTCTTC
TRBD2 | once | TRBJ2-7 | TRBV11-2 | CASSLAAGAGGYEQYF | TGTGCCAGCAGCTTAGCCGCCGGAGCGGGGGGCTACGAGCAGTACTTC
NA | NA | TRBJ1-2 | TRBV19 | CASSISETYGYTF | TGTGCCAGTAGTATTTCCGAAACCTATGGCTACACCTTC
NA | NA | TRBJ1-1 | TRBV12-5 | CASGLSRTEAFF | TGTGCTAGTGGTTTATCCAGGACTGAAGCTTTCTTT